This passage covers 8 T cell receptor beta chains from one sample sequenced in a study of identifying expanded T cells in peripheral blood. Some clones are missing from TCRdb's copy, which holds only in-frame ones; the method was immunoSEQ multiplex PCR. The table has about 86,000 clones, about 85% seen once; the top ten hold just under 4.5%. The sequenced sample consisted of blood. The receptors stem from a person aged 18 to 70 in good health.

The gene calls are TRBV11-3 and TRBJ1-4, with a weak D call TRBD1 (5 bases). CDR3 length: 15 residues. CDR1 and CDR2 from the germline V gene are SGHNT and YENEEA. With 4 bases removed from V and 11 bases from J, the gap between germline ends came to 20 bases. CDR3 DNA sequence: TGTGCCAGCAGCTCACTTACAGGCTCCCAAGGGAAACTGTTTTTT. This sequence encodes CASSSLTGSQGKLFF.

The chain uses TRBV11-3 and TRBJ1-1; TRBD1 is a possible D gene (5 bases). The germline CDR1 and CDR2 sequences are SGHNT and YENEEA. V gave up 3 bases and J gave up 1 base, with 12 bases separating them. The CDR3 sequence is 15 residues long. CDR3 sequence (DNA): TGTGCCAGCAGCTTCCCGGGACTGGGGAACACTGAAGCTTTCTTT. Its protein product is CASSFPGLGNTEAFF.

V is TRBV7-2 and J is TRBJ2-7; unclear D gene. This CDR3 comprises 14 residues. Germline V CDR1 and CDR2: SGHTA, FQGNSA. Trimming took off 0 bases at V and 6 bases at J, with 12 bases between the two ends. The CDR3 DNA follows: TGTGCCAGCAGCTTAGCGCGTCAAGCATTCGAGCAGTACTTC. Translated, it gives CASSLARQAFEQYF.

The rearrangement links TRBV11-2 to TRBJ2-1; the D is unclear. The CDR3 is 13 amino acids. V shed 6 bases and J shed 4 bases, with 10 bases lying between them. Germline loops: CDR1 SGHAT, CDR2 FQNNGV. CDR3 amino acids: CASSPGSYNEQFF. In DNA, the CDR3 is TGTGCCAGCAGTCCCGGGTCTTACAATGAGCAGTTCTTC.

The gene calls are TRBV6-5 and TRBJ1-5; 9 nucleotides line up with TRBD1. The CDR3 sequence is 14 residues long. From germline, CDR1 is MNHEY and CDR2 SVGAGI. V shed 2 bases and J 8 bases; nucleotides not matched to a gene: 4. The CDR3 protein is CASSYDRGAEPQHF. DNA for the CDR3: TGTGCCAGCAGTTACGACAGGGGGGCTGAGCCCCAGCATTTT.

The chain carries TRBV6-5 and TRBJ2-7; D remains ambiguous. This CDR3 is built from 14 residues. V lost 4 bases and J 2 bases, leaving 12 bases between the germline ends. Germline CDR1 reads MNHEY; CDR2 reads SVGAGI. CDR3 nucleotides: TGTGCCAGCAGTTTAAGGAGAGACACCTACGAGCAGTACTTC. Amino acid sequence: CASSLRRDTYEQYF.

The chain couples TRBV6-9 to TRBJ2-5, with TRBD2 matching 7 bases. J gave up 4 bases and V 3 bases, and 8 bases lay outside the gene matches. There are 15 residues in the CDR3. Looked up from germline, CDR1 is MNHGY and CDR2 is SVAAGI. For the CDR3, the DNA is TGTGCCAGCAGTTACCGTACAGCGGGGATAGAGACCCAGTACTTC. Its protein is CASSYRTAGIETQYF.

The chain uses TRBV5-6 and TRBJ2-5; D not certain. The CDR3 runs 12 residues. The V gene's germline CDR1 is SGHDT and CDR2 YYEEEE. V was trimmed by 0 bases and J by 7 bases, leaving 7 bases between them. The CDR3, as DNA: TGTGCCAGCAGCTTGGAGGCCGGGACCCAGTACTTC. Translation gives CASSLEAGTQYF.